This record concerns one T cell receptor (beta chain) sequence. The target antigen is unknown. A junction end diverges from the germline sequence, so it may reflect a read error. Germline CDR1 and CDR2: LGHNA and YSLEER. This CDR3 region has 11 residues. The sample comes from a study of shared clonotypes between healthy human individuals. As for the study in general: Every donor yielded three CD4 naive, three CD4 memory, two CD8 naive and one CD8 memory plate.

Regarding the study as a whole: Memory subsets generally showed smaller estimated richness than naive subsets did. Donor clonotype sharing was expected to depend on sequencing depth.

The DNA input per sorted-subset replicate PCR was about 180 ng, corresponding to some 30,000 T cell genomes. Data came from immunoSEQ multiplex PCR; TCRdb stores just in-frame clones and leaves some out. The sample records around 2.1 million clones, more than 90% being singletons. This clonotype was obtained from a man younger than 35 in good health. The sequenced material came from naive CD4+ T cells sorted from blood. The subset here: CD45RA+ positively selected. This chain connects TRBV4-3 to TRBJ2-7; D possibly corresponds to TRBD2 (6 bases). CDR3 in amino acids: CASSQDGAGNF. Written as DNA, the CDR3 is TGCGCCAGCAGCCAAGATGGGGCGGGAAACTTC.